Below, 14 T cell receptor beta chains from the same sample are listed, as sequenced in a study of blood T cell repertoires in COVID-19. Sequenced by immunoSEQ multiplex PCR; TCRdb stores in-frame clones only, minus some. This sample has some 100,000 clones, with approximately 78% found just once. Sequenced sample: peripheral blood. These receptor sequences come from a human donor in a cohort sampled during active COVID-19.

The chain combines TRBV5-1 with TRBJ1-1; 7 bases map to TRBD1. The CDR3 contains 14 residues. The V and J ends lost 0 bases and 5 bases, in that order; junction bases with no gene match: 4. Germline lookup yields CDR1 SGHRS and CDR2 YFSETQ. CDR3 bases: TGCGCCAGCAGCTTGGAGGAGGGGGCGACTGAAGCTTTCTTT. Encoded protein: CASSLEEGATEAFF.

V is TRBV12-3 or TRBV12-4 and J is TRBJ2-1; perhaps TRBD2 as D (7 bases). V was cut by 7 bases and J by 14 bases, with 18 bases left in between. There are 12 residues in the CDR3. This CDR3 reads CASTLGGGDEFF. DNA for the CDR3: TGTGCCAGCACCCTAGGGGGGGGTGACGAGTTCTTC.

The genes are TRBV10-1 and TRBJ1-1; possibly TRBD1 for D (5 bases). CDR1 is WNHNN and CDR2 is SYGVQD in the germline V gene (reference sequence). The CDR3 runs to 13 residues. The V end was cut by 3 bases, the J end by 1 base, with 6 bases between. The CDR3 here is CASSDTGNTEAFF. The CDR3 nucleotides read TGCGCCAGCAGTGATACAGGGAACACTGAAGCTTTCTTT.

The rearrangement links TRBV28 to TRBJ1-2; 7 bases line up with TRBD1. The CDR3 runs 14 residues. Per the germline V gene, CDR1 is MDHEN and CDR2 is SYDVKM. V gave up 5 bases and J gave up 4 bases; unmatched junction bases: 7. As DNA, the CDR3 is TGTGCCAGCAGTCCGGGACAGACTTTCTATGGCTACACCTTC. Its translation is CASSPGQTFYGYTF.

The V gene is TRBV7-2, the J gene TRBJ2-7; 9 bases fit TRBD2. Germline V CDR1 and CDR2: SGHTA, FQGNSA. Trimming at V came to 5 bases and at J to 2 bases, leaving 4 bases not matched to a gene. The CDR3 consists of 14 residues. The CDR3 coding sequence is TGTGCCAGCAGCAACCAGCGGGGGGCCTACGAGCAGTACTTC. It codes for CASSNQRGAYEQYF.

This clone appeared a few times. J is TRBJ1-1 and V is TRBV7-6; maybe TRBD1 (6 bases). Trimming stripped 4 bases from V and 3 bases from J, with 12 bases between. The CDR3 is 14 amino acids. Germline CDR1 is SGHVS and CDR2 is FNYEAQ. CDR3: CASSSLGQYTEAFF. CDR3 DNA sequence: TGTGCCAGCAGCTCCCTAGGACAGTACACTGAAGCTTTCTTT. The variable domain in full, with the rest retrieved from reference TRBV7-6 and TRBJ1-1, is GAGVSQSPRYKVTKRGQDVALRCDPISGHVSLYWYRQALGQGPEFLTYFNYEAQQDKSGLPNDRFSAERPEGSISTLTIQRTEQRDSAMYRCASSSLGQYTEAFFGQGTRLTVV.

This chain links TRBV11-3 with TRBJ2-7, with 9 bases fitting TRBD1. The CDR3 totals 16 residues. The V and J ends lost 0 bases and 5 bases, in that order; junction bases with no gene match: 8. CDR1 is SGHNT and CDR2 is YENEEA in the germline V gene. CDR3 loop: CASSLEGTGIGHEQYF. The CDR3 DNA reads TGTGCCAGCAGCTTAGAAGGGACAGGGATTGGTCACGAGCAGTACTTC.

This clone was counted once. The rearrangement links TRBV5-1 to TRBJ2-3; 13 nucleotides align to TRBD2. This CDR3 has 17 residues. V shed 1 base and J 6 bases; nucleotides not matched to a gene: 8. Germline-derived CDR1 and CDR2 are SGHRS and YFSETQ. The DNA for the CDR3 is TGCGCCAGCAGCTTGCTCGGGACTAGCGGGGCTCCGGATACGCAGTATTTT. Encoded protein: CASSLLGTSGAPDTQYF.

The chain joins TRBV19 to TRBJ2-6, with TRBD2 as a possible D gene (7 bases). CDR3 size: 17 residues. Trimming took off 3 bases at V and 4 bases at J, with 16 bases between the two ends. Per the germline V gene, CDR1 is LNHDA and CDR2 is SQIVND (reference sequence). The CDR3 DNA sequence: TGTGCCAGTAGTATCGGCTCCGGGGGGCGGGGGGCCAACGTCCTGACTTTC. Translation: CASSIGSGGRGANVLTF.

This clone was found once. J is TRBJ1-2 and V is TRBV6-5; the D is unclear. Trimming left V 6 bases short and J 8 bases short, with 16 bases between. Germline CDR1 and CDR2: MNHEY and SVGAGI. The CDR3 covers 13 residues. This CDR3 is CASSLLRVGGYTF. CDR3 nucleotides: TGTGCCAGCAGCCTCTTGCGGGTTGGCGGCTACACCTTC.

This rearrangement joins TRBV7-3 to TRBJ1-1; a possible D gene is TRBD1 (6 bases). Deletions cut 5 bases from V and 4 bases from J, with 11 bases between. CDR1 is SGHTA and CDR2 is FQGTGA in the germline V gene. This CDR3 has 13 residues. The CDR3, as DNA: TGTGCCAGCAGCCGTGGACAGTTCACTGAAGCTTTCTTT. Translating gives CASSRGQFTEAFF. The full variable domain, rest sourced from reference TRBV7-3 and TRBJ1-1, is GAGVSQTPSNKVTEKGKYVELRCDPISGHTALYWYRQSLGQGPEFLIYFQGTGAADDSGLPNDRFFAVRPEGSVSTLKIQRTERGDSAVYLCASSRGQFTEAFFGQGTRLTVV.

The chain carries TRBV7-9 and TRBJ2-3; 9 nucleotides agree with TRBD2. The CDR3 covers 15 residues. Germline loops: CDR1 SEHNR, CDR2 FQNEAQ (reference sequence). The trim removed 4 bases at V and 2 bases at J, leaving 4 bases unmatched. Written as DNA, the CDR3 is TGTGCCAGCAGCTGGGCTAGCGGGGACACAGATACGCAGTATTTT. It translates to CASSWASGDTDTQYF.

The chain links TRBV28 to TRBJ1-1; 9 positions agree with TRBD1. Germline CDR1 is MDHEN and CDR2 is SYDVKM. J was trimmed by 4 bases and V by 4 bases; bases with no gene match: 10. This CDR3 region has 16 residues. The CDR3 sequence: CASSSRPGQGSTEAFF. The DNA for the CDR3 is TGTGCCAGCAGTTCGAGGCCGGGACAGGGATCCACTGAAGCTTTCTTT.

The chain uses TRBV18 and TRBJ2-6, with D tentatively TRBD1 (6 bases). Germline CDR1 KGHSH, CDR2 LQKENI. V was trimmed by 5 bases and J by 1 base, leaving 9 bases between them. There are 15 residues in the CDR3. CDR3 loop: CASSTGQSGANVLTF. Here the CDR3 DNA reads TGTGCCAGCTCAACCGGACAGTCTGGGGCCAACGTCCTGACTTTC.